This is a list of T cell receptor beta chains from one sample in a study of graft-versus-host responses after intestinal transplantation. Measured with immunoSEQ multiplex PCR; TCRdb has only the in-frame clones, and not every one. The table has some 120,000 clones, about 92% seen once. These receptors have no known antigen. Material: unstimulated CD8+ T cells sorted from spleen or lymph node cells, obtained before transplant. These receptors all stem from a human donor who was the organ donor for an intestinal transplant. CDR3s include the opening cysteine and the closing phenylalanine or tryptophan. Each record gives: J gene, clone size, V gene, D gene, CDR3 DNA, CDR3 protein. D genes are given only for firm matches. The size field is filled for only some rows; it gives once, few, many or a size class.

J: TRBJ1-1
size: NA
V: TRBV19
D: TRBD1
DNA: TGTGCCAGTAGTATAGTCCCAGGGGGCACTGAAGCTTTCTTT
CDR3: CASSIVPGGTEAFF

J: TRBJ2-2
size: NA
V: TRBV11-3
D: NA
DNA: TGTGCCAGCAGCTTTGAGACGAACACCGGGGAGCTGTTTTTT
CDR3: CASSFETNTGELFF

J: TRBJ1-1
size: NA
V: TRBV28
D: NA
DNA: TGTGCCAGCAGTATTATGGGGGTAAGCACTGAAGCTTTCTTT
CDR3: CASSIMGVSTEAFF

J: TRBJ1-1
size: NA
V: TRBV28
D: NA
DNA: TGTGCCAGCAGTCACTCAGGAGAACCTTTCTTT
CDR3: CASSHSGEPFF

J: TRBJ2-3
size: NA
V: TRBV6-5
D: NA
DNA: TGTGCCAGCAGTTATAGGGCGGTGAGCACAGATACGCAGTATTTT
CDR3: CASSYRAVSTDTQYF

J: TRBJ2-1
size: NA
V: TRBV6-4
D: NA
DNA: TGTGCCAGCAGTGACGGGGGGATGGGCTACAATGAGCAGTTCTTC
CDR3: CASSDGGMGYNEQFF

J: TRBJ1-1
size: NA
V: TRBV7-9
D: NA
DNA: TGTGCCAGCAGCTTTGATCTGAACACTGAAGCTTTCTTT
CDR3: CASSFDLNTEAFF

J: TRBJ1-5
size: NA
V: TRBV7-9
D: NA
DNA: TGTGCCAGCTCCGGCGAGGGGGATCAGCCCCAGCATTTT
CDR3: CASSGEGDQPQHF

J: TRBJ2-1
size: NA
V: TRBV5-4
D: NA
DNA: TGTGCCAGCAGCTTACTAGGGGCGGGCAATGAGCAGTTCTTC
CDR3: CASSLLGAGNEQFF

J: TRBJ1-1
size: NA
V: TRBV19
D: NA
DNA: TGTGCCAGTAGTATTGGGGCTGGCTACACTGAAGCTTTCTTT
CDR3: CASSIGAGYTEAFF

J: TRBJ2-2
size: once
V: TRBV4-1
D: NA
DNA: TGCGCCAGCGGCCAAGGAGCGGAAACGAACACCGGGGAGCTGTTTTTT
CDR3: CASGQGAETNTGELFF

J: TRBJ2-1
size: once
V: TRBV27
D: TRBD2
DNA: TGTGCCAGCAGTTTATTAGCGCCTAGCGGGAGTAATGAGCAGTTCTTC
CDR3: CASSLLAPSGSNEQFF

J: TRBJ2-2
size: NA
V: TRBV11-2
D: TRBD1
DNA: TGTGCCAGCAGCTTTTTCGTCAGGGGGCGCGTTTCCGGGGAGCTGTTTTTT
CDR3: CASSFFVRGRVSGELFF

J: TRBJ2-7
size: NA
V: TRBV5-6
D: TRBD1
DNA: TGTGCCAGCAGCGGTTCCATAAACAGGGGAAGGGCACCCTACGAGCAGTACTTC
CDR3: CASSGSINRGRAPYEQYF

J: TRBJ2-3
size: NA
V: TRBV5-6
D: NA
DNA: TGTGCCAGCAGCTTGGGGGGTGCAGATACGCAGTATTTT
CDR3: CASSLGGADTQYF

J: TRBJ2-1
size: NA
V: TRBV11-2
D: TRBD2
DNA: TGTGCCAGCAGCTTAGCCGCAGCGGGAGCCCACAATGAGCAGTTCTTC
CDR3: CASSLAAAGAHNEQFF

J: TRBJ2-7
size: NA
V: TRBV29-1
D: TRBD1
DNA: TGCAGCGTTGAATGGGCGGGACAGGGGCTTTACGAGCAGTACTTC
CDR3: CSVEWAGQGLYEQYF

J: TRBJ2-4
size: NA
V: TRBV27
D: NA
DNA: TGTGCCAGCAGTTTTGTGCCGCTAGCCAAAAACATTCAGTACTTC
CDR3: CASSFVPLAKNIQYF

J: TRBJ1-2
size: NA
V: TRBV5-1
D: NA
DNA: TGCGCCAGCAGCGGGAACGATGACTATGGCTACACCTTC
CDR3: CASSGNDDYGYTF

J: TRBJ2-4
size: NA
V: TRBV27
D: NA
DNA: TGTGCCAGCAGTTTTGCAGCGAGGGCCAAAAACATTCAGTACTTC
CDR3: CASSFAARAKNIQYF

J: TRBJ1-5
size: NA
V: TRBV28
D: NA
DNA: TGTGCCACCCGTCCGGTAGGCGGTCGGCCCCAGCATTTT
CDR3: CATRPVGGRPQHF

J: TRBJ1-5
size: NA
V: TRBV28
D: TRBD1
DNA: TGTGCCACCTTCACACCCTTACAGGGGAGCAATCAGCCCCAGCATTTT
CDR3: CATFTPLQGSNQPQHF

J: TRBJ2-7
size: NA
V: TRBV28
D: NA
DNA: TGTGCCAGCAGTTCCCAGGGGTCCAACGAGCAGTACTTC
CDR3: CASSSQGSNEQYF

J: TRBJ2-1
size: NA
V: TRBV9
D: TRBD2
DNA: TGTGCCAGCAGCGTAGATGTCGGGAGGAACAATGAGCAGTTCTTC
CDR3: CASSVDVGRNNEQFF

J: TRBJ2-2
size: NA
V: TRBV6-1
D: NA
DNA: TGTGCCAGCAGTTCCCTCTCGAACACCGGGGAGCTGTTTTTT
CDR3: CASSSLSNTGELFF

J: TRBJ2-3
size: once
V: TRBV27
D: TRBD2
DNA: TGTGCCAGCAGGTCGCTAGCGGAGAGGGGTACGCAGTATTTT
CDR3: CASRSLAERGTQYF

J: TRBJ2-7
size: NA
V: TRBV10-3
D: NA
DNA: TGTGCCATCAGTGGGGTGGGGGCCGACGAGCAGTACTTC
CDR3: CAISGVGADEQYF

J: TRBJ2-7
size: NA
V: TRBV4-1
D: TRBD2
DNA: TGCGCCAGCAGCCAAGATTCCCTAGCGGGGTCCTACGAGCAGTACTTC
CDR3: CASSQDSLAGSYEQYF

J: TRBJ2-3
size: NA
V: TRBV9
D: TRBD2
DNA: TGTGCCAGCAGCTCTCCCGGGACTAGCGGGAGCACAGATACGCAGTATTTT
CDR3: CASSSPGTSGSTDTQYF

J: TRBJ2-7
size: NA
V: TRBV9
D: TRBD2
DNA: TGTGCCAGCAGCGGAGGAGGGACTAGCGGTTCCTATTACGAGCAGTACTTC
CDR3: CASSGGGTSGSYYEQYF

J: TRBJ2-7
size: NA
V: TRBV2
D: NA
DNA: TGTGCCAGCAGTGAAGCGGCAGGGGTCGCCTACGAGCAGTACTTC
CDR3: CASSEAAGVAYEQYF

J: TRBJ2-1
size: NA
V: TRBV7-2
D: TRBD1
DNA: TGTGCCAGCAGCTTGACAGGGGATGAGCAGTTCTTC
CDR3: CASSLTGDEQFF

J: TRBJ2-1
size: NA
V: TRBV10-3
D: TRBD2
DNA: TGTGCCATCAGTGGCGGGAGGGCGGCCAATGAGCAGTTCTTC
CDR3: CAISGGRAANEQFF

J: TRBJ2-5
size: NA
V: TRBV28
D: NA
DNA: TGTGCCAGCAGTTCGGAATTTTTCCAAGAGACCCAGTACTTC
CDR3: CASSSEFFQETQYF

J: TRBJ2-7
size: NA
V: TRBV5-4
D: TRBD2
DNA: TGTGCCAGCAGCTTTCAGGGCGGGAGTTCCTACGAGCAGTACTTC
CDR3: CASSFQGGSSYEQYF

J: TRBJ2-5
size: NA
V: TRBV19
D: TRBD2
DNA: TGTGCCAGTACCCTCGATAAGACTAGCGGGGAAGAGACCCAGTACTTC
CDR3: CASTLDKTSGEETQYF

J: TRBJ1-1
size: NA
V: TRBV5-4
D: NA
DNA: TGTGCCAGCAGCTTGGCAGCGAACACTGAAGCTTTCTTT
CDR3: CASSLAANTEAFF

J: TRBJ2-1
size: NA
V: TRBV19
D: TRBD2
DNA: TGTGCCAGTAGTATGATGGCCGGCGGGGGGATCAATGAGCAGTTCTTC
CDR3: CASSMMAGGGINEQFF

J: TRBJ2-5
size: NA
V: TRBV9
D: TRBD2
DNA: TGTGCCAGCAGCCCCAACCTAGCGGAGTACCAAGAGACCCAGTACTTC
CDR3: CASSPNLAEYQETQYF

J: TRBJ2-7
size: once
V: TRBV7-9
D: NA
DNA: TGTGCCAGCAGCTGGCAGGGTTACGAGCAGTACTTC
CDR3: CASSWQGYEQYF

J: TRBJ2-1
size: NA
V: TRBV27
D: NA
DNA: TGTGCCAGTGGACCGACAGCGTACAATGAGCAGTTCTTC
CDR3: CASGPTAYNEQFF

J: TRBJ2-3
size: NA
V: TRBV28
D: TRBD1
DNA: TGTGCCAGCATTCAGGGGGTACAGTTCACAGATACGCAGTATTTT
CDR3: CASIQGVQFTDTQYF

J: TRBJ1-5
size: NA
V: TRBV19
D: TRBD1
DNA: TGTGCCACCGGCGGACAGGGCCGTTATCAGCCCCAGCATTTT
CDR3: CATGGQGRYQPQHF

J: TRBJ2-1
size: NA
V: TRBV5-1
D: NA
DNA: TGCGCCAGCAGCTTCAGGGATCGGAATGAGCAGTTCTTC
CDR3: CASSFRDRNEQFF

J: TRBJ2-2
size: NA
V: TRBV28
D: NA
DNA: TGTGCCAGCCTAGCTTGGGCCGGGGAGCTGTTTTTT
CDR3: CASLAWAGELFF